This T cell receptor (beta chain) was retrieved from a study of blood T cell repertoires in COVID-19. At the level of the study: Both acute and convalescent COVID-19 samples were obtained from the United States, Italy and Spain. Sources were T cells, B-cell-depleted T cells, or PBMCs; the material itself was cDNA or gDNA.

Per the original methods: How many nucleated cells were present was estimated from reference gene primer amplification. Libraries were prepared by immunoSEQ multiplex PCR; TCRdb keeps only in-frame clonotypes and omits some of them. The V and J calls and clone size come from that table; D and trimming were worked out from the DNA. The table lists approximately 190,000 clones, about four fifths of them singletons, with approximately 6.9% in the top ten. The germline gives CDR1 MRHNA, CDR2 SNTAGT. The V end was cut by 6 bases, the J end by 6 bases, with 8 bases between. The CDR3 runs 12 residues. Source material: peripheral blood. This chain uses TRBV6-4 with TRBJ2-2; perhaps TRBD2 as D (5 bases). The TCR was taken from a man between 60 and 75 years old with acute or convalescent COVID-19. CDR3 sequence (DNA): TGTGCCAGCAGAGGAGCGGCCGGGGAGCTGTTTTTT. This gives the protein CASRGAAGELFF.